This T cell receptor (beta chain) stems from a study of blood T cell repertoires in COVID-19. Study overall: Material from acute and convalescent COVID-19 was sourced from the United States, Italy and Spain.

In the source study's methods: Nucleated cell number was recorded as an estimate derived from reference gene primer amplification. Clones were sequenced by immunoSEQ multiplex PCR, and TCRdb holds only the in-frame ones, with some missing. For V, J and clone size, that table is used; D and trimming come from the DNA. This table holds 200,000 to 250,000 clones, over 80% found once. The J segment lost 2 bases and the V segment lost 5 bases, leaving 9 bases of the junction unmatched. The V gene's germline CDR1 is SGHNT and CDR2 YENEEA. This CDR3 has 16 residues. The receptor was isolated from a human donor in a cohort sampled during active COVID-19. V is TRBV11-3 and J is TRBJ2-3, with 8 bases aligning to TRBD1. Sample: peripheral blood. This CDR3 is CASSTGRGLFTDTQYF. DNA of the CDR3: TGTGCCAGCAGCACGGGCAGGGGGCTGTTCACAGATACGCAGTATTTT. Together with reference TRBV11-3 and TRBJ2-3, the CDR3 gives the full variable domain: EAGVVQSPRYKIIEKKQPVAFWCNPISGHNTLYWYLQNLGQGPELLIRYENEEAVDDSQLPKDRFSAERLKGVDSTLKIQPAELGDSAVYLCASSTGRGLFTDTQYFGPGTRLTVL.